The entry below gives a single T cell receptor beta chain sequence along with its context. The data originate from a study of Ad26.COV2.S vaccination and SARS-CoV-2 variants. The CDR3 totals 14 residues. Germline assignment: CDR1 SNHLY and CDR2 FYNNEI. Deletions cut 7 bases from V and 7 bases from J, with 20 bases between. Sample treatment: some 20 received Ad26.COV2.S at low or high dose, single or two shots; roughly 5 received placebo; per-sample allocation not given. Samples analyzed were those drawn on day 63 after the first vaccine or placebo injection. Only in-frame clones appear in the TCRdb table, and some are missing; sequencing was by immunoSEQ multiplex PCR. The data hold around 300,000 clones, with roughly nine tenths observed a single time.

The source material was peripheral blood, sampled in a trial of Ad26.COV2.S vaccine versus placebo. This clonotype was obtained from a person between 18 and 60 years old who received the Ad26.COV2.S COVID-19 vaccine or a placebo. The V call is TRBV2, the J call TRBJ2-7; the D is unclear. The CDR3, as DNA: TGTGCCAGCACCCAGCCCCTGGGCCTTAGGGAGCAGTACGTC. Its protein is CASTQPLGLREQYV.